Sequencing of this T cell receptor (beta chain) was carried out in a study of CD8+ T cells in alopecia areata. In its sample, this clone was seen once. cDNA prepared by RNA extraction and subsequent reverse transcription served as the template for sequencing. Profiling relied on immunoSEQ multiplex PCR, and the TCRdb table lists in-frame clones only, not all of them. The sample lists fewer than 4,500 clones; 68% were seen once. The sample consisted of skin. This TCR came from a human donor in good health.

CDR3 sequence: CASSLQGPNYGYTF. The CDR3 DNA follows: TGTGCCAGCAGCCTACAGGGGCCCAACTATGGCTACACCTTC. The rearrangement uses TRBV13 and TRBJ1-2; 7 bases fit TRBD1. Germline V gives CDR1 PRHDT, CDR2 FYEKMQ (reference sequence). The V and J ends lost 5 bases and 2 bases, in that order; junction bases with no gene match: 5. The CDR3 is made up of 14 amino acids.